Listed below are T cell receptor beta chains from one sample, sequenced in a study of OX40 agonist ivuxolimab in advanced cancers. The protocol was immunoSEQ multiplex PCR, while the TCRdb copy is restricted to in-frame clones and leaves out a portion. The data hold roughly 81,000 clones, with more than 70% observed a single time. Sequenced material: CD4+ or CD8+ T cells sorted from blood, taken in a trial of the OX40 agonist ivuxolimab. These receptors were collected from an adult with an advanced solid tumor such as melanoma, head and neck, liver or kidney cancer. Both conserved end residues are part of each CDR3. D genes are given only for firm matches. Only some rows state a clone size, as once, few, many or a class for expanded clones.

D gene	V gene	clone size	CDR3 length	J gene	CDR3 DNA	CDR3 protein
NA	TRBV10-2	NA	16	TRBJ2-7	TGCGCCAGCAGTGAGTCGAGACTAGTGGGGGGGCGGCGGCAGTACTTC	CASSESRLVGGRRQYF
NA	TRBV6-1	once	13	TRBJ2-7	TGTGCCAGCAGTGATTTTTACAGAAGAGAGCAGTACTTC	CASSDFYRREQYF
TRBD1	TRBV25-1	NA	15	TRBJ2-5	TGTGCCAGCAGTGGGGCGGACAGGCTTTTTGAGACCCAGTACTTC	CASSGADRLFETQYF
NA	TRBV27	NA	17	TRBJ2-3	TGTGCCAGCAGTCAACCGTACGGCAGGGGCGCGGGCGATACGCAGTATTTT	CASSQPYGRGAGDTQYF
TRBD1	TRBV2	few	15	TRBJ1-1	TGTGCCAGCAGTGAGACAGGGATCCGTTACACTGAAGCTTTCTTT	CASSETGIRYTEAFF
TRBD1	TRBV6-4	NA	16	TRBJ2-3	TGTGCCAGCAGTGACACCGACAGGGGATCAACAGATACGCAGTATTTT	CASSDTDRGSTDTQYF
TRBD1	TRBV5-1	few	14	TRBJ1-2	TGCGCCAGCAGAACGGGACAGGCGACCTATGGCTACACCTTC	CASRTGQATYGYTF
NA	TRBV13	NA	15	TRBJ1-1	TGTGCCAGCAGCTCCCCGGTCGGTCGCGGGCCTGAAGCTTTCTTT	CASSSPVGRGPEAFF
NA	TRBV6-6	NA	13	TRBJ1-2	TGTGCCAGCAGTTATGGAGACCTCTATGGCTACACCTTC	CASSYGDLYGYTF
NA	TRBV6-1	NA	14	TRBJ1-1	TGTGCCAGCAACCGGGAGGGTTCTAGCACTGAAGCTTTCTTT	CASNREGSSTEAFF
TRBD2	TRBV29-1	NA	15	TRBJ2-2	TGCAGCGCCCTTGGAGTGGGGGGGTGGCACGGGGAGCTGTTTTTT	CSALGVGGWHGELFF
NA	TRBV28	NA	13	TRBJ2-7	TGTGCCAGCAGTTTAGGTCAGGACTACGAGCAGTACTTC	CASSLGQDYEQYF
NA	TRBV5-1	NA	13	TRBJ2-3	TGCGCCAGCAGCCAGAGGGGTCGGGATACGCAGTATTTT	CASSQRGRDTQYF
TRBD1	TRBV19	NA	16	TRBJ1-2	TGTGCCAGTAGTATAGGGTGGAGGACAGGGGAATATGGCTACACCTTC	CASSIGWRTGEYGYTF
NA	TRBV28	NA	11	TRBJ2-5	TGTGCCAGCACGCAACAAGAGACCCAGTACTTC	CASTQQETQYF
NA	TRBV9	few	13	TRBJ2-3	TGTGCCAGCAGCGTAGTAATCACAGATACGCAGTATTTT	CASSVVITDTQYF
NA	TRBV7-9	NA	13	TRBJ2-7	TGTGCCAGCACCTCTTCGGGTACCTACGAGCAGTACTTC	CASTSSGTYEQYF
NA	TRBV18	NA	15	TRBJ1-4	TGTGCCAGCTCACCTCCGACTGCAACTAATGAAAAACTGTTTTTT	CASSPPTATNEKLFF
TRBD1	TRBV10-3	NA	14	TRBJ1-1	TGTGCCATCAGTTCCGACAGGGACAACACTGAAGCTTTCTTT	CAISSDRDNTEAFF
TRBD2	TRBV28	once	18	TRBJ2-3	TGTGCCAGCACCATCGGTCCTAGCGGGGGGGGAGTCACAGATACGCAGTATTTT	CASTIGPSGGGVTDTQYF
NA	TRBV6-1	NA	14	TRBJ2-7	TGTGCCAGCAGTGGACGGACAAGCTCCTACGAGCAGTACTTC	CASSGRTSSYEQYF
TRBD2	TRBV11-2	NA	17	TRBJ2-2	TGTGCCAGCACCGGAATTAGGCGGGGGTTATCCACCGGGGAGCTGTTTTTT	CASTGIRRGLSTGELFF
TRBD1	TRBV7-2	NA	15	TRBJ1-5	TGTGCCAGCAGCTTCTCACAGGGGGCCGATCAGCCCCAGCATTTT	CASSFSQGADQPQHF
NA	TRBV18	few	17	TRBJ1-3	TGTGCCAGCTCACCCGGGGAGACCGCACCGAGTGGAAACACCATATATTTT	CASSPGETAPSGNTIYF
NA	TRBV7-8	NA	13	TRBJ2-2	TGTGCCAGCAGCCCCAGTCGGACCGGGGAGCTGTTTTTT	CASSPSRTGELFF
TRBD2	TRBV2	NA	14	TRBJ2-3	TGTGCCAGCCGGGAGGCTCCTAGCACAGATACGCAGTATTTT	CASREAPSTDTQYF
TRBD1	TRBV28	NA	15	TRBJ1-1	TGTGCCAGCAGCCTTAAGGACAGGGTGAACACTGAAGCTTTCTTT	CASSLKDRVNTEAFF
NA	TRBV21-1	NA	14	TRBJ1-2	TGTGCCAGCAGCATTGGCCCGGGCCCGCCTGGCTACACCTTC	CASSIGPGPPGYTF